Listed here is a single T cell receptor beta chain. This CDR3 has 16 amino acids. Germline assignment: CDR1 KGHSH and CDR2 LQKENI. V lost 1 base and J 2 bases, leaving 15 bases between the germline ends. Authors' processing steps: The authors estimated nucleated cell counts from reference gene primer amplification. Sequencing used immunoSEQ multiplex PCR; TCRdb keeps in-frame clones, though not all of them. From that table come the V and J calls and clone size; the DNA was used to work out D and trimming. Here the sample spans about 220,000 clones, 80% to 85% being singletons. This entry belongs to a study of blood T cell repertoires in COVID-19. At the level of the study: Material from acute and convalescent COVID-19 was sourced from the United States, Italy and Spain.

The clonotype comes from a man aged 30 to 39 with active or convalescent COVID-19. V and J are TRBV18 and TRBJ2-7, with a possible D match to TRBD1 (5 bases). The sample taken for sequencing was peripheral blood. The CDR3 bases are TGTGCCAGCTCACCACTAGCTACAGGTACTACCTACGAGCAGTACTTC. It specifies CASSPLATGTTYEQYF.